This TCR beta chain came from a study of early T cells in non-severe SARS-CoV-2 infection. Across the whole study: Sequenced bulk RNA came from whole blood that was unsorted, and chains were unpaired.

This clonotype is deemed medium-sized. Its antigen is as yet unknown. Study-wide results and caveats: Reliance on VDJdb matching favored anti-spike CD8 responses; private and CD4 specificities were missed.

The CDR3 is 13 residues long. CDR1 SGHVS and CDR2 FQNEAQ come from the germline V gene. Trimming removed 1 base at V and 3 bases at J, with 7 bases between. Researchers attached unique molecular identifiers to individual cDNA molecules. Using its own MiXCR run on the 5' RACE reads, TCRdb lists one record per CDR3 protein. The repertoire consists of 25,000 to 30,000 distinct CDR3 sequences, with roughly 5% occurring once and the leading ten covering around an eighth. The chain couples TRBV7-8 to TRBJ2-7; TRBD2 might be the D (5 bases). The origin of this receptor is an adult who was a healthcare worker with PCR-confirmed SARS-CoV-2 infection or an uninfected control (not recorded which). Specimen: whole blood. CDR3: CASSLGGHYEQYF. The CDR3 nucleotides are TGTGCCAGCAGCTTAGGCGGGCACTACGAGCAGTACTTC.